Sequencing of this T cell receptor beta chain was carried out in a study of breast tumors, draining lymph nodes, adjacent tissues listed by TCRdb under 2016. Broadly, across the study: In breast cancer patients, the study compared the TCR beta repertoires of tumor, adjacent nontumor tissue and axillary lymph nodes. The study was designed to assess the relationships and possible T-cell exchange between tumor, surrounding tissue and draining lymph node repertoires in human breast cancer.

Points the paper makes about the study in general: The study presented the conclusion that tumor T cells originate in lymph nodes as consistent with a hypothesis, not as something directly demonstrated. Tumor T-cell repertoires showed less diversity than lymph node repertoires and more diversity than nontumor tissue repertoires, and tumor T-cell repertoires showed preferential V and J gene usage. The similarity between tumor and nontumor tissue repertoires was significantly greater in luminal-like breast cancer than in basal-like breast cancer. A scenario in which most tumor T cells derive from the lymph node and then expand within tumor tissue was judged to be consistent with the data.

This clonotype was seen many times. Its antigen remains undetermined. Base qualities are not recorded, but no much larger clone differs from it by a single base. Sequencing took place on an Illumina HiSeq 2000. Multiplex PCR amplification was used to build the TCR beta chain libraries. High-throughput sequencing was used to analyze the amplified TCR beta chain products. TCRdb took the public reads, trimmed them with fastp at Q25, ran MiXCR for clone calling and kept in-frame beta chains. Each CDR3 protein appears once, grouped with its most common genes and DNA. The sample table shows about 80,000 distinct CDR3 sequences, and roughly 19% are seen once. The ten largest clones capture about 2.2% of the sample. The CDR3 contains 16 residues, cysteine and phenylalanine counted. The DNA shown is the 48-base CDR3, in frame from base 1. The germline V gene encodes CDR1 SGHTA and CDR2 FQGNSA. Trimming costs V 0 bases and J 3 bases, and their ends lie 14 bases apart.

Lymph node samples came from the axillary draining lymph nodes of breast cancer patients. The sequenced material came from axillary lymph node tissue. This clonotype was sampled from a female donor with breast cancer. Some clones in this sample may be carry-over from other donors' samples. In this chain, TRBV7-2 is recombined with TRBJ2-5, with no D gene named confidently. CDR3 reads: CASSLAKTKPKETQYF. The DNA is TGTGCCAGCAGCTTAGCGAAGACAAAACCCAAAGAGACCCAGTACTTC.